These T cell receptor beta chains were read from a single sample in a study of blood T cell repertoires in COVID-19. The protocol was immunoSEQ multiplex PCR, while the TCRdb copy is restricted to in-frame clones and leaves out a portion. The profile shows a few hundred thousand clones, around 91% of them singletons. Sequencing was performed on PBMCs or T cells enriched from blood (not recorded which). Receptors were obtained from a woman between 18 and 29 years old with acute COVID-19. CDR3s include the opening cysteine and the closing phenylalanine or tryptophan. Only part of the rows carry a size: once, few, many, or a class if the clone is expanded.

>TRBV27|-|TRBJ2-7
CAPTGPQTGPWGLYEQYF
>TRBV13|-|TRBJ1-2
CASSNSQDYYGYTF
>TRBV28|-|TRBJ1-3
CATKWEGNTIYF
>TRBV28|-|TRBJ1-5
CASRQFYSNQPQHF
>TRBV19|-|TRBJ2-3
CASSASGRATDTQYF
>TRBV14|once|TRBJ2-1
CASSQTSGKVKQFF
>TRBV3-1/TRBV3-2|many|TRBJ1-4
CASSQDGQVPKLFF
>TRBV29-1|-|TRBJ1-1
CSVEGGANTEAFF
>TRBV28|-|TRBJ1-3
CASSLTGQGPAAF
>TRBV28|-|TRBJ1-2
CASSFHQYGYTF
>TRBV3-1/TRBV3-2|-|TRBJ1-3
CASSQDLSNTIYF
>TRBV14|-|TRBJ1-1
CASSPGQGVGNTEAFF
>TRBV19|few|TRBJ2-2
CASSALAGYGGGELFF
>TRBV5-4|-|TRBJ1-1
CASSIDSLNTEAFF
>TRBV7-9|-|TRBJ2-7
CASSPEPGQGFSYEQYF
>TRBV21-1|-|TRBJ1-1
CASSKDRGKIEWTEAFF
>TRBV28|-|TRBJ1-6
CASSPGLYNSPLHF
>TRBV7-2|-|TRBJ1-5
CASSMDSYNQPQHF
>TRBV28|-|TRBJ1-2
CASSPGGADGYTF
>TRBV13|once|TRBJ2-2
CASSLRKRDSGTGELFF
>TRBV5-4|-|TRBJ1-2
CASSPQEANYGYTF
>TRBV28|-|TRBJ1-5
CASSSDRATGTAQHF
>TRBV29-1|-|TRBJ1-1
CSVSGTLNTEAFF
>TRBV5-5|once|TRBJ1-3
CASSLTGPGNTIYF
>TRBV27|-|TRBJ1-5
CASSLYRGYQPQHF
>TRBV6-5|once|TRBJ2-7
CASSPGTAGYEQYF
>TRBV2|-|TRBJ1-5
CASTYRLNQPQHF
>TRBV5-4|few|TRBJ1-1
CASSLGGQGHTEAFF
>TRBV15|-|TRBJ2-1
CATSREGEVLGLADYNEQFF
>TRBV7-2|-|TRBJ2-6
CASTIGGSGANVLTF
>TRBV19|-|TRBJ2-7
CATAGGERYEQYF
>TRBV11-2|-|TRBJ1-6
CASSLVQGSSPLHF
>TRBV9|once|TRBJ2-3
CASSGRAGTSTDTQYF